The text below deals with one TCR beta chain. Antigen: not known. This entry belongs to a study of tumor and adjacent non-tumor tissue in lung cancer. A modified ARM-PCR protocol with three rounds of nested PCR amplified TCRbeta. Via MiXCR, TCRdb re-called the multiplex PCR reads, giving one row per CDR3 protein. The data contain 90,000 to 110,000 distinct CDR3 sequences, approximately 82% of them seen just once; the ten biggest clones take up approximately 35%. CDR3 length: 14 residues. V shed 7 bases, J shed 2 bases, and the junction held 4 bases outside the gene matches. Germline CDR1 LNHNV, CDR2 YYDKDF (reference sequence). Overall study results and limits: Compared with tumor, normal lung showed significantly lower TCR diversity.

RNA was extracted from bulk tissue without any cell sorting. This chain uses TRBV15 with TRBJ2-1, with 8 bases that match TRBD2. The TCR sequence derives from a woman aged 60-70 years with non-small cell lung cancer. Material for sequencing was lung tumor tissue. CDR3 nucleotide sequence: TGTGCCACCAAAGCGGGAGAGGCCTACAATGAGCAGTTCTTC. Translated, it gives CATKAGEAYNEQFF.